This TCR beta chain was sequenced in a study of early T cells in non-severe SARS-CoV-2 infection. Via MiXCR, TCRdb re-called the 5' RACE reads, giving one row per CDR3 protein. Seen here are 100,000 to 150,000 distinct CDR3 sequences, just under 15% observed once, and the top ten hold roughly a fifth. Trimming took off 1 base at V and 8 bases at J, with 15 bases between the two ends. The CDR3 length is 15 residues. This TCR derives from an adult who was a healthcare worker with PCR-confirmed SARS-CoV-2 infection or an uninfected control (not recorded which). The sequenced sample consisted of whole blood. The chain is built from TRBV12-3 or TRBV12-4 and TRBJ2-1, with D tentatively TRBD2 (5 bases). The CDR3 sequence is CASSLGGLQTDEQFF. CDR3 nucleotide sequence: TGTGCCAGCAGTTTAGGAGGGCTACAAACGGATGAGCAGTTCTTC.